These 28 T cell receptor beta chains were sequenced from one sample in a study of CD8 T cells in Susac syndrome. RNA, at roughly 0.45 to 1 ug, was reverse transcribed with random hexamers. TCRdb processed the immunoSEQ multiplex PCR reads anew with MiXCR; each CDR3 protein has one entry. The sample has roughly 100,000 distinct CDR3 sequences, approximately 94% seen once. Sequencing was carried out using CD8+ T cells from PBMCs. The receptors come from a human donor with Susac syndrome.

The chain joins TRBV2 to TRBJ2-4; D is possibly TRBD2 (5 bases). Trimming took 1 base from V and 6 from J, leaving 13 bases between them. The CDR3 is made up of 15 amino acids. The V gene's germline CDR1 is SNHLY and CDR2 FYNNEI. CDR3: CASSEEGVGVNIQYF. CDR3 in DNA: TGTGCCAGCAGTGAAGAGGGTGTGGGAGTAAACATTCAGTACTTC.

V gene TRBV10-3 combines with J gene TRBJ2-1; 9 bases match TRBD2. Per the germline V gene, CDR1 is ENHRY and CDR2 is SYGVKD. The trim removed 10 bases at V and 7 bases at J, leaving 8 bases unmatched. CDR3 size: 13 residues. The CDR3 protein is CATTAGGRNEQFF. The CDR3 DNA is TGTGCCACTACGGCGGGGGGGAGGAATGAGCAGTTCTTC.

This chain uses TRBV5-1 with TRBJ2-5; D not certain. This CDR3 has 13 amino acids. V lost 5 bases and J lost 5, with 13 bases in between. Per the germline V gene, CDR1 is SGHRS and CDR2 is YFSETQ. CDR3 nucleotides: TGCGCCAGCAGTGGGATAGGACGGGAGACCCAGTACTTC. Its translation is CASSGIGRETQYF.

The gene calls are TRBV20-1 and TRBJ2-7; D may be TRBD1 (5 bases). V dropped 5 bases and J dropped 1 base, with 9 bases sitting between them. The CDR3 consists of 12 residues. Looked up from germline, CDR1 is DFQATT and CDR2 is SNEGSKA (reference sequence). CDR3 coding DNA: TGCAGTGCTGCTAGGGGATCCTACGAGCAGTACTTC. This codes for CSAARGSYEQYF.

This clonotype was recorded once. The chain combines TRBV10-3 with TRBJ2-7, with D tentatively TRBD2 (6 bases). The CDR3 contains 15 residues. The germline gives CDR1 ENHRY, CDR2 SYGVKD. The V and J ends lost 0 bases and 2 bases respectively, with 11 bases between them. CDR3: CAISESGGIAYEQYF. CDR3 sequence (DNA): TGTGCCATCAGTGAGTCAGGCGGGATCGCCTACGAGCAGTACTTC.

CDR3 nucleotide sequence: TGTGCCAGCAGCGAAGCGACAGGTGATGGCTACACCTTC. Its protein product is CASSEATGDGYTF. This chain links TRBV9 with TRBJ1-2; tentative D call: TRBD1 (6 bases). There are 13 residues in the CDR3. The ends were cut back, 3 bases at V and 6 bases at J, with 12 bases in the middle. The germline V gene has CDR1 SGDLS and CDR2 YYNGEE.

Only one count was recorded for this clonotype. The chain has TRBV3-1 and TRBJ2-7; D tentatively fits TRBD1 or TRBD2 (6 bases each). The V gene's germline CDR1 is LGHDT and CDR2 YNNKEL (reference sequence). Between the trimmed V and J ends, which lost 1 base and 6 bases, there was a span of 13 bases. The CDR3 is 14 amino acids. CDR3 sequence (DNA): TGTGCCAGCAGCCAAGGTACGGGGGCGATCGAGCAGTACTTC. It translates to CASSQGTGAIEQYF.

The rearrangement uses TRBV5-4 and TRBJ2-5; D possibly corresponds to TRBD1 (7 bases). V was pared by 0 bases and J by 5 bases, with 23 bases between. The CDR3 runs 18 residues. Germline V gives CDR1 SGHNT, CDR2 YYREEE (reference sequence). The CDR3 nucleotides are TGTGCCAGCAGCTTGGAGCCCCTCCAGACAGGGAGGCGGGAGACCCAGTACTTC. It translates to CASSLEPLQTGRRETQYF.

The CDR3 loop reads CASSQDNLNYGYTF. The CDR3, as DNA: TGTGCCAGCAGCCAGGACAACCTTAACTATGGCTACACCTTC. The chain carries TRBV3-1 and TRBJ1-2; possible D gene TRBD1, 5 bases. V dropped 3 bases and J dropped 1 base, with 9 bases sitting between them. Germline V gives CDR1 LGHDT, CDR2 YNNKEL (reference sequence). The CDR3 covers 14 residues.

The rearrangement joins TRBV29-1 to TRBJ1-2, with D possibly being TRBD1 (6 bases). CDR3 length: 16 amino acids. Germline-derived CDR1 and CDR2 are SQVTM and ANQGSEA. Trimming cost V 3 bases and J 6 bases, with 23 bases left between them. The DNA for the CDR3 is TGCAGCGTTGATTCCGGTGAGGGGGAGTATCGCGATGGCTACACCTTC. Translating gives CSVDSGEGEYRDGYTF.

The V gene is TRBV27, the J gene TRBJ2-5, with TRBD2 matching over 8 bases. The CDR3 covers 14 residues. After removal of 0 bases from V and 9 bases from J, the junction contained 6 bases not matched to a gene. CDR1 MNHEY and CDR2 SMNVEV come from the germline V gene (reference sequence). Here the CDR3 reads CASSLSGLAHSQYF. CDR3 DNA sequence: TGTGCCAGCAGTTTATCCGGACTAGCCCATTCCCAGTACTTC.

To note about this clonotype: A junction end diverges from the germline sequence, so it may reflect a read error. V is TRBV29-1 and J is TRBJ1-3, with D hard to call. The CDR3 is 12 residues long. The germline gives CDR1 SQVTM, CDR2 ANQGSEA. In DNA, the CDR3 is TGCAGCGTAGAAGGGTCTGGAAACACCATATATTTT. The encoded protein is CSVEGSGNTIYF.

The rearrangement joins TRBV14 to TRBJ1-4; the D is unclear. The CDR3 loop spans 15 amino acids. The V gene's germline CDR1 is SGHDN and CDR2 FVKESK. V lost 1 base and J 3 bases, leaving 9 bases between the germline ends. Written as DNA, the CDR3 is TGTGCCAGCAGCCAAGGCAGGAAGGCTAATGAAAAACTGTTTTTT. This codes for CASSQGRKANEKLFF.

This rearrangement joins TRBV12-3 or TRBV12-4 to TRBJ2-3; D is uncertain. The CDR3 has 14 amino acids. V was pared by 3 bases and J by 0 bases, with 7 bases between. The CDR3: CASSFSSSTDTQYF. The CDR3 bases are TGTGCCAGCAGTTTCTCCTCTAGCACAGATACGCAGTATTTT.

The V and J genes are TRBV5-1 and TRBJ1-1, with D possibly matching TRBD1 (6 bases). The germline gives CDR1 SGHRS, CDR2 YFSETQ. Trimming removed 4 bases at V and 5 bases at J, with 15 bases between. The CDR3 spans 14 residues. The CDR3 spells CASSAHFTGTEAFF. The DNA for the CDR3 is TGCGCCAGCAGCGCCCACTTCACAGGGACTGAAGCTTTCTTT.

The J gene is TRBJ2-1, the V gene TRBV2; D assignment may be TRBD1 or TRBD2 (5 bases each). Deletions cut 9 bases from V and 0 bases from J, with 18 bases between. Germline CDR1 is SNHLY and CDR2 is FYNNEI. The CDR3 has 16 residues. The CDR3 protein is CASNPGLRGSYNEQFF. CDR3 bases: TGTGCCAGTAACCCCGGACTGAGGGGCTCCTACAATGAGCAGTTCTTC.

The chain couples TRBV29-1 to TRBJ2-1; no clear D. Germline CDR1 is SQVTM and CDR2 is ANQGSEA. Deletions cut 7 bases from V and 3 bases from J, with 10 bases between. The CDR3 is 12 residues long. As DNA, the CDR3 is TGCAGCGGGGTGGGCTACTACAATGAGCAGTTCTTC. Translating gives CSGVGYYNEQFF.

The chain carries TRBV27 and TRBJ1-5; D is perhaps TRBD1 (5 bases). From germline, CDR1 is MNHEY and CDR2 SMNVEV (reference sequence). With 6 bases removed from V and 5 bases from J, the gap between germline ends came to 14 bases. The CDR3 consists of 14 residues. CDR3 nucleotides: TGTGCCAGCAGCGCGACAGCCCCGTATCAGCCCCAGCATTTT. This codes for CASSATAPYQPQHF.

The count of this clonotype is one. The rearrangement joins TRBV27 to TRBJ1-2, with D perhaps matching TRBD1 (5 bases). The CDR3 is 13 amino acids. V lost 6 bases and J 6 bases, leaving 14 bases between the germline ends. The germline V gene encodes CDR1 MNHEY and CDR2 SMNVEV (reference sequence). The CDR3: CASSGAPAHGYTF. The CDR3 DNA reads as TGTGCCAGCAGCGGGGCCCCGGCACATGGCTACACCTTC.

The J gene is TRBJ2-7, the V gene TRBV7-2; D is ambiguous. CDR3 length: 14 amino acids. Trimming removed 3 bases from V and 1 base from J, with 10 bases in between. Germline V gene lookup returns CDR1 SGHTA and CDR2 FQGNSA. In nucleotides, the CDR3 is TGTGCCAGCAGCTTCGGAGCGACGTCCTACGAGCAGTACTTC. The encoded protein is CASSFGATSYEQYF.

This chain joins TRBV20-1 and TRBJ1-5, with 7 bases aligning to TRBD1. This CDR3 spans 18 amino acids. Germline values: CDR1 DFQATT, CDR2 SNEGSKA (reference sequence). V dropped 1 base and J dropped 3; count of bases not matched to a gene: 15. CDR3 residues: CSARGVTGDSLFNQPQHF. The CDR3 region has the DNA TGCAGTGCTAGAGGGGTTACTGGGGACAGCCTTTTCAATCAGCCCCAGCATTTT.

The rearrangement uses TRBV14 and TRBJ2-1; D call uncertain. This CDR3 has 15 amino acids. Germline V gene data show CDR1 as SGHDN and CDR2 as FVKESK. Trimming took 1 base from V and 8 from J, leaving 15 bases between them. As DNA, the CDR3 is TGTGCCAGCAGCCAAGGCGTTTCCAGGTTCGATGAGCAGTTCTTC. Translating gives CASSQGVSRFDEQFF.

This chain joins TRBV3-1 and TRBJ1-2; TRBD1 agrees at 7 bases. The J segment lost 3 bases and the V segment lost 0 bases, leaving 10 bases of the junction unmatched. Germline values: CDR1 LGHDT, CDR2 YNNKEL (reference sequence). CDR3 length equals 17 residues. The CDR3 bases are TGTGCCAGCAGCCAAGACCCCAAGACAGGGCGGGACTATGGCTACACCTTC. Protein product: CASSQDPKTGRDYGYTF.

V and J are TRBV6-6 and TRBJ1-1, with a tentative D call TRBD1 (5 bases). V shed 0 bases and J shed 8 bases, with 10 bases lying between them. The CDR3 has 13 amino acids. CDR1 is MNHNY and CDR2 is SVGAGI in the germline V gene (reference sequence). The CDR3 loop is CASSYSIGDEAFF. The CDR3 DNA is TGTGCCAGCAGTTACTCGATCGGGGACGAAGCTTTCTTT.

J is TRBJ2-7 and V is TRBV27, with a tentative D call TRBD1 (7 bases). The CDR3 is 13 amino acids. V lost 3 bases to trimming and J lost 6 bases, with 12 bases between them. In germline, CDR1 is MNHEY, CDR2 SMNVEV (reference sequence). CDR3 sequence: CASSFRGVGEQYF. CDR3 bases: TGTGCCAGCAGTTTCAGGGGGGTCGGCGAGCAGTACTTC.

This rearrangement joins TRBV4-3 to TRBJ2-7, with 8 bases fitting TRBD1. V shed 2 bases, J shed 6 bases, and the junction held 6 bases outside the gene matches. The CDR3 covers 14 residues. CDR1 is LGHNA, CDR2 YSLEER, per germline. CDR3 protein: CASSQFQGAGEQYF. The DNA of the CDR3 is TGCGCCAGCAGCCAATTTCAGGGGGCAGGCGAGCAGTACTTC.

The chain uses TRBV20-1 and TRBJ2-3; D not resolved. V shed 0 bases and J shed 1 base, with 11 bases lying between them. Germline CDR1 DFQATT, CDR2 SNEGSKA (reference sequence). This CDR3 is built from 15 residues. The CDR3 region is CSARESPWGTDTQYF. The CDR3 DNA reads as TGCAGTGCTAGAGAGTCCCCCTGGGGCACAGATACGCAGTATTTT.

The chain recombines TRBV25-1 with TRBJ2-7, with a possible D match to TRBD1 (5 bases). V was shortened by 10 bases and J by 3 bases, with 10 bases between the two germline ends. Germline values: CDR1 MGHDK, CDR2 SYGVNS. The CDR3 runs to 11 residues. CDR3 nucleotide sequence: TGTGCCACCCTCAGGGACTACGAGCAGTACTTC. Amino acid sequence: CATLRDYEQYF.